This is a list of T cell receptor beta chains from one sample in a study of human T cells and chemical hapten exposure. TCRdb re-analysed the RACE reads in MiXCR, keeping a single row per CDR3 protein. The sample has over 75,000 distinct CDR3 sequences, approximately 10% seen once. The source was whole blood, collected in connection with sensitization to the hapten diphenylcyclopropenone (DPC). These receptors came from a woman aged 25 to 39 with alopecia areata. Some clones in this sample may be carry-over from other donors' samples. The CDR3 runs from the conserved cysteine through the conserved F or W. D genes are given only for firm matches. Size values are once, few and many counts, or a class for expanded clones, and some rows have none.

CDR3nt	CDR3aa	d_gene	abundance	v_gene	j_gene
TGTACCAGCAGTTTCAGGCCGAACACTGAAGCTTTCTTT	CTSSFRPNTEAFF	-	-	TRBV6-5	TRBJ1-1
TGTGCCAGCAGCCCGGGACAGGGGGCGAACCAGCCCCAGCATTTT	CASSPGQGANQPQHF	TRBD1	many	TRBV25-1	TRBJ1-5
TGTGCCAGCACCCAGACTGCAGGGAACTACGAGCAGTACTTC	CASTQTAGNYEQYF	-	many	TRBV5-5	TRBJ2-7
TGTGCCAGCAGCCAAGCGGGAGGGAACTATGGCTACACCTTC	CASSQAGGNYGYTF	-	-	TRBV3-1	TRBJ1-2
TGTGCCAGCGAGGGGGCGGGACTACACCCCGGGGAGCTGTTTTTT	CASEGAGLHPGELFF	-	many	TRBV28	TRBJ2-2
TGTGCCAGCAGCCAAGGCCGGGAGCAAGCTTTCTTT	CASSQGREQAFF	-	-	TRBV3-1	TRBJ1-1
TGTGCCACCAGTGATCAGGGCCTCGTAGGGGACAATGAGCAGTTCTTC	CATSDQGLVGDNEQFF	-	-	TRBV24-1	TRBJ2-1
TGCGCCAGCAGCCCCCGGGACCACACAGATACGCAGTATTTT	CASSPRDHTDTQYF	-	few	TRBV5-1	TRBJ2-3
TGTGCCAGCAGTACCAGGACAGGGGGCCGTGGCTACACCTTC	CASSTRTGGRGYTF	TRBD1	few	TRBV12-3/TRBV12-4	TRBJ1-2
TGTGCCAGCAGCCCGAAGGGGGTGGCAGATACGCAGTATTTT	CASSPKGVADTQYF	-	few	TRBV7-9	TRBJ2-3
TGTGCCAGCAGTTACAGGGGCGGACGGTACGAGCAGTACTTC	CASSYRGGRYEQYF	TRBD1	few	TRBV27	TRBJ2-7
TGTGCCAGCAGTTGGGAGGGAGACACTGAAGCTTTCTTT	CASSWEGDTEAFF	-	few	TRBV7-9	TRBJ1-1
TGTGCCAGCAGCCCCCGGACAGCCGTCTGGGAGACCCAGTACTTC	CASSPRTAVWETQYF	-	many	TRBV7-2	TRBJ2-5
TGTGCCAGCAGTTTAAGGGTTGGGGGGGAGACCCAGTACTTC	CASSLRVGGETQYF	-	few	TRBV12-3/TRBV12-4	TRBJ2-5
TGTGCCAGCAGCTTAGATCGGGACGAGCAGTACTTC	CASSLDRDEQYF	-	many	TRBV11-2	TRBJ2-7
TGTGCCAGCAGCCGACCCGGGACAGGGAGGGAGACCCAGTACTTC	CASSRPGTGRETQYF	TRBD1	-	TRBV6-1	TRBJ2-5
TGTGCCAGCAGCTTGGACTGGCGGGAGTTTTTAGATACGCAGTATTTT	CASSLDWREFLDTQYF	TRBD2	-	TRBV7-2	TRBJ2-3
TGTGCCAGCAGTTTCCAGGGGCGAAACACCATATATTTT	CASSFQGRNTIYF	-	-	TRBV12-3/TRBV12-4	TRBJ1-3
TGTGCCAGCAGTGAGGGCATCAGCTCCTACAATGAGCAGTTCTTC	CASSEGISSYNEQFF	-	few	TRBV6-4	TRBJ2-1
TGTGCCAGCAGCTTTGACGACAGGGCCTCCGGGGAGCTGTTTTTT	CASSFDDRASGELFF	TRBD1	many	TRBV7-8	TRBJ2-2
TGCAGTGCTAGAGATAATGTGCTAGCGGGAGGGTTGAATGAGCAGTTCTTC	CSARDNVLAGGLNEQFF	TRBD2	-	TRBV20-1	TRBJ2-1
TGCGCCAGCAGCTTGGCGGGGAACACTGAAGCTTTCTTT	CASSLAGNTEAFF	-	many	TRBV5-1	TRBJ1-1
TGTGCCAGCAGCCTTCGCGAGGGGGTGAACACTGAAGCTTTCTTT	CASSLREGVNTEAFF	-	-	TRBV11-2	TRBJ1-1
TGTGCCAGCAGGAGATCCTACAATGAGCAGTTCTTC	CASRRSYNEQFF	-	many	TRBV12-3/TRBV12-4	TRBJ2-1
TGCGCCAGCAGCCAAGATTTTAGCTCTGGGGCCAACGTCCTGACTTTC	CASSQDFSSGANVLTF	-	many	TRBV4-3	TRBJ2-6
TGTGCCGGCCAGTGGGGCGGAAAGGGACAGCCCCAGCATTTT	CAGQWGGKGQPQHF	-	many	TRBV5-8	TRBJ1-5
TGTGCCACCAGTGGCGTCGGACTAGCGGGAGCCGGAGAGCAGTTCTTC	CATSGVGLAGAGEQFF	TRBD2	many	TRBV24-1	TRBJ2-1
TGTGCCAGCAGTGAAAAGCGGGAAAGGGACGAGCAGTACTTC	CASSEKRERDEQYF	TRBD2	many	TRBV6-1	TRBJ2-7
TGCAGCGTTGATCCCGTCAAGTCCTCCATCTATGGCTACACCTTC	CSVDPVKSSIYGYTF	-	many	TRBV29-1	TRBJ1-2